These 13 T cell receptor beta chains came from one sample sequenced in a study of shared clonotypes between healthy human individuals. The data were produced by immunoSEQ multiplex PCR, yet TCRdb's version contains in-frame clones alone and is incomplete. The data hold under 850,000 clones, with about 91% observed a single time. Naive CD8 cells comprised CD45RO-negative, CCR7-positively selected cells, excluding terminally differentiated effector memory CD45RA+ cells. The sequenced sample consisted of naive CD8+ T cells sorted from blood. All receptors derive from a man in his thirties or forties in good health.

The CDR3 DNA sequence: TGTGCCAGCAGCGACGGGGGGCACAAGAACACTGAAGCTTTCTTT. The encoded protein is CASSDGGHKNTEAFF. The chain carries TRBV9 and TRBJ1-1, with a tentative D call TRBD1 (6 bases). Germline CDR1 and CDR2: SGDLS and YYNGEE. Deletions cut 3 bases from V and 1 base from J, with 13 bases between. The CDR3 totals 15 residues. The full variable domain, completed using reference TRBV9 and TRBJ1-1, is DSGVTQTPKHLITATGQRVTLRCSPRSGDLSVYWYQQSLDQGLQFLIQYYNGEERAKGNILERFSAQQFPDLHSELNLSSLELGDSALYFCASSDGGHKNTEAFFGQGTRLTVV.

V gene TRBV29-1 combines with J gene TRBJ2-7, with TRBD1 matching over 10 bases. The CDR3 loop spans 15 amino acids. J lost 4 bases, V lost 3 bases, and 9 bases had no gene match. CDR1 is SQVTM, CDR2 ANQGSEA, per germline. This CDR3 reads CSVESPGQGSYEQYF. The CDR3 nucleotides read TGCAGCGTTGAGAGCCCGGGACAGGGGTCTTACGAGCAGTACTTC.

The J gene is TRBJ2-1, the V gene TRBV13; TRBD2 matches 10 bases. V shed 0 bases, J shed 8 bases, and the junction held 13 bases outside the gene matches. Germline CDR1 reads PRHDT; CDR2 reads FYEKMQ (reference sequence). This CDR3 has 18 amino acids. CDR3: CASSLGEAGGSDGHEQFF. In DNA, the CDR3 is TGTGCCAGCAGCTTAGGGGAAGCGGGAGGGTCGGACGGTCATGAGCAGTTCTTC.

The V and J genes are TRBV9 and TRBJ2-3; D is unclear. CDR1 and CDR2 (germline): SGDLS, YYNGEE. With 7 bases removed from V and 0 bases from J, the gap between germline ends came to 15 bases. The CDR3 is 15 residues long. The CDR3 nucleotides read TGTGCCAGCTCCTTTGGATTTTCTAGCACAGATACGCAGTATTTT. This gives the protein CASSFGFSSTDTQYF.

The chain has TRBV10-2 and TRBJ2-5; possibly TRBD2 for D (5 bases). The J call may be faulty, since TRBJ2-7 better matches the DNA end. Germline V gives CDR1 WSHSY, CDR2 SAAADI. There are 12 residues in the CDR3. The CDR3: CASSGLSYEQYF. In DNA, the CDR3 is TGCGCCAGCAGCGGACTGAGCTACGAGCAGTACTTC.

Turning to this clone: The same CDR3 arises from other DNA sequences in this sample as well. This chain links TRBV6-6 with TRBJ2-7; either TRBD1 or TRBD2 may supply D (5 bases each). The germline gives CDR1 MNHNY, CDR2 SVGAGI (reference sequence). The CDR3 extends over 14 amino acids. Trimming stripped 0 bases from V and 4 bases from J, with 10 bases between. For the CDR3, the DNA is TGTGCCAGCAGTTACTCCCTAGCAGGGTACGAGCAGTACTTC. It yields the protein CASSYSLAGYEQYF.

This chain joins TRBV7-8 and TRBJ1-1, with D unclear. The CDR3 totals 15 residues. The germline CDR1 and CDR2 sequences are SGHVS and FQNEAQ. The V end lost 5 bases, the J end lost 0 bases, and 13 bases lay between the germline ends. The CDR3 protein is CASSPNTRMNTEAFF. The CDR3 DNA reads as TGTGCCAGCAGCCCGAACACCAGAATGAACACTGAAGCTTTCTTT.

The chain recombines TRBV18 with TRBJ2-7, with 8 nucleotides matching TRBD1. Germline loops: CDR1 KGHSH, CDR2 LQKENI. J was trimmed by 2 bases and V by 3 bases; bases with no gene match: 9. There are 16 residues in the CDR3. The CDR3 spells CASSPMDRADPYEQYF. CDR3 nucleotide sequence: TGTGCCAGCTCACCGATGGACAGGGCCGACCCCTACGAGCAGTACTTC.

The genes are TRBV27 and TRBJ2-2; D is perhaps TRBD2 (5 bases). Trimming stripped 2 bases from V and 8 bases from J, with 15 bases between. The germline V gene encodes CDR1 MNHEY and CDR2 SMNVEV (reference sequence). This CDR3 has 15 residues. CDR3 amino acids: CASSLATHGIGELFF. Here the CDR3 DNA reads TGTGCCAGCAGTTTAGCGACCCACGGGATTGGGGAGCTGTTTTTT.

In its sample, this clone was seen a few times. This sequence joins TRBV6-1 and TRBJ1-1; D unresolved. The germline V and J ends were trimmed by 6 bases and 1 base, with 6 bases remaining between them. This CDR3 has 12 amino acids. The germline gives CDR1 MNHNS, CDR2 SASEGT. The CDR3 is CASRQTNTEAFF. The CDR3 DNA is TGTGCCAGCAGGCAAACGAACACTGAAGCTTTCTTT.

The chain uses TRBV2 and TRBJ1-3, with 7 bases that match TRBD1. The CDR3 consists of 22 residues. CDR1 SNHLY and CDR2 FYNNEI come from the germline V gene. V lost 7 bases and J lost 0; bases outside the gene matches: 27. CDR3 loop: CASKHLAGQPFSTGRSGNTIYF. In DNA, the CDR3 is TGTGCCAGCAAACATCTCGCGGGACAGCCCTTCTCTACCGGTCGCTCTGGAAACACCATATATTTT.

The chain has TRBV27 and TRBJ2-4; D might be TRBD1 (5 bases). The germline CDR1 and CDR2 sequences are MNHEY and SMNVEV (reference sequence). This CDR3 comprises 17 residues. With 5 bases removed from V and 6 bases from J, the gap between germline ends came to 23 bases. The CDR3 nucleotides read TGTGCCAGCAGTCCCAGCACACTCGGGCAGGGTGGAAACATTCAGTACTTC. The encoded protein is CASSPSTLGQGGNIQYF.

The V call is TRBV10-3, the J call TRBJ2-1; 10 bases fit TRBD1. V was pared by 2 bases and J by 6 bases, with 7 bases of the junction left unmatched. Germline-derived CDR1 and CDR2 are ENHRY and SYGVKD. The CDR3 runs 16 residues. The chain's CDR3 is CAISEPRTGGGNEQFF. CDR3 nucleotides: TGTGCCATCAGTGAGCCCCGGACAGGGGGTGGCAATGAGCAGTTCTTC.